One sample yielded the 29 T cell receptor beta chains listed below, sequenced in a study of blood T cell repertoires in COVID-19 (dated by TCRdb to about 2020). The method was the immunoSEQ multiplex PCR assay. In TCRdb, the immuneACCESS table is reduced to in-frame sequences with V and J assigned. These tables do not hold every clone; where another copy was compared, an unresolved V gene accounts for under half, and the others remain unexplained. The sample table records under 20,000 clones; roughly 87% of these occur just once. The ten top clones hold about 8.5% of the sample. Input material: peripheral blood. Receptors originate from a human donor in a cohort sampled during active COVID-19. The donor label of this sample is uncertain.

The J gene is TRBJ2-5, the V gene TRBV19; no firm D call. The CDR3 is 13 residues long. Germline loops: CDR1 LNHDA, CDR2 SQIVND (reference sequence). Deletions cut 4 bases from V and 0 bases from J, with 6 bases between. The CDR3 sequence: CASSKPNQETQYF. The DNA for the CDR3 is TGTGCCAGTAGTAAGCCGAACCAAGAGACCCAGTACTTC.

Here the CDR3 DNA reads TGCGCCAGCAGCTTGGCCCGACAGGGGGCCTACGAGCAGTACTTC. Translating it yields CASSLARQGAYEQYF. V is TRBV5-1 and J is TRBJ2-7; TRBD1 aligns across 9 bases. V lost 0 bases, J lost 2 bases, and 3 bases stayed unmatched. The CDR3 runs to 15 residues. CDR1 is SGHRS and CDR2 is YFSETQ in the germline V gene.

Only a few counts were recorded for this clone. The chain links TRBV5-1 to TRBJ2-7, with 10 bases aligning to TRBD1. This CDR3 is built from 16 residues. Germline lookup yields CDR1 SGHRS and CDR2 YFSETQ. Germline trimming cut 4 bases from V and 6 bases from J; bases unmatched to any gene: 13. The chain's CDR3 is CASSPLGQGRFSEQYF. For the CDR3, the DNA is TGCGCCAGCAGCCCTCTGGGACAGGGGAGATTCAGCGAGCAGTACTTC.

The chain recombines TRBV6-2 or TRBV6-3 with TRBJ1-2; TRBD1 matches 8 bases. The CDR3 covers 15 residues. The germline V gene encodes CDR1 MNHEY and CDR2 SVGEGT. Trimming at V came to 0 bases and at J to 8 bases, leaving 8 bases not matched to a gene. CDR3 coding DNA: TGTGCCAGCAGTTACTCCGCAGGGGGCCTAGAGGGCTACACCTTC. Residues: CASSYSAGGLEGYTF.

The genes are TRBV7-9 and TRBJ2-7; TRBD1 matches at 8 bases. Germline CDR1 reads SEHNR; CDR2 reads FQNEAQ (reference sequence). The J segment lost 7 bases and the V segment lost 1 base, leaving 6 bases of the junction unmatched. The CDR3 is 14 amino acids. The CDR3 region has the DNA TGTGCCAGCAGCTTAGGGCAGGGGGCTTATGAGCAGTACTTC. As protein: CASSLGQGAYEQYF. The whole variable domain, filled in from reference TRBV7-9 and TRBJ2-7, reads DTGVSQNPRHKITKRGQNVTFRCDPISEHNRLYWYRQTLGQGPEFLTYFQNEAQLEKSRLLSDRFSAERPKGSFSTLEIQRTEQGDSAMYLCASSLGQGAYEQYFGPGTRLTVT.

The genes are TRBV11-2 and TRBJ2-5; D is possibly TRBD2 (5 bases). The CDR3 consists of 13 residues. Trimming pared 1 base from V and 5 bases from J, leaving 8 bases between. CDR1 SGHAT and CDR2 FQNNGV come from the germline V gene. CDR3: CASSLGTGETQYF. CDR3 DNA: TGTGCCAGCAGCTTAGGGACGGGGGAGACCCAGTACTTC.

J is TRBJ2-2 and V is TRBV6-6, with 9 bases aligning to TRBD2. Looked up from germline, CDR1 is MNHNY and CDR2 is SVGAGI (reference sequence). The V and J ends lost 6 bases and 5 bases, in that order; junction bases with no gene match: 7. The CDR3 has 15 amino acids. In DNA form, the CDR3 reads TGTGCCAGCAGGGCTCCGGGACTAGCAACCGGGGAGCTGTTTTTT. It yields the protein CASRAPGLATGELFF.

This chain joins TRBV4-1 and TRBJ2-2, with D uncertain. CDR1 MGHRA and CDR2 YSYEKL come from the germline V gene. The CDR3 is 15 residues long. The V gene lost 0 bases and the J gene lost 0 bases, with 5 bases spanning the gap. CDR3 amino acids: CASSQDTTNTGELFF. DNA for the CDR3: TGCGCCAGCAGCCAAGATACAACGAACACCGGGGAGCTGTTTTTT.

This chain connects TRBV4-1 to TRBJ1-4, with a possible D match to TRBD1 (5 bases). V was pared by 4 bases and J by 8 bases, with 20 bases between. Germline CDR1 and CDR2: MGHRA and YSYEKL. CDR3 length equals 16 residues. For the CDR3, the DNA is TGCGCCAGCAGCCCAACCGTTGGGGGGGGACGGGAAAAACTGTTTTTT. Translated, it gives CASSPTVGGGREKLFF.

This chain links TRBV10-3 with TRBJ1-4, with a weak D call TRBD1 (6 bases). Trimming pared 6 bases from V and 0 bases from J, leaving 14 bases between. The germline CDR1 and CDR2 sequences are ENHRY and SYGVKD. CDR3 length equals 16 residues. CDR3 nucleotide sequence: TGTGCCATCAGCCGACAGGCCTCCACAACTAATGAAAAACTGTTTTTT. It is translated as CAISRQASTTNEKLFF.

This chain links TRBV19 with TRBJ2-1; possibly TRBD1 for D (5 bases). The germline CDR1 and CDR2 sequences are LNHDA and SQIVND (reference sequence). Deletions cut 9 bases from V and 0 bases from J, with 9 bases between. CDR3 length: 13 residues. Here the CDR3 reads CASQTDSYNEQFF. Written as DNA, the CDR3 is TGTGCCAGCCAGACAGACTCCTACAATGAGCAGTTCTTC.

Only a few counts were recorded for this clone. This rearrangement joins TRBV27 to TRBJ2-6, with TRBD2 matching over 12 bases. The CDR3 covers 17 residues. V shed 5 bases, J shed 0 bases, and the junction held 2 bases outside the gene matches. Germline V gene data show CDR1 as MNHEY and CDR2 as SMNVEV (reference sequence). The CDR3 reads CASSRLAGVSGANVLTF. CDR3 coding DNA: TGTGCCAGCAGTAGACTAGCGGGAGTCTCTGGGGCCAACGTCCTGACTTTC.

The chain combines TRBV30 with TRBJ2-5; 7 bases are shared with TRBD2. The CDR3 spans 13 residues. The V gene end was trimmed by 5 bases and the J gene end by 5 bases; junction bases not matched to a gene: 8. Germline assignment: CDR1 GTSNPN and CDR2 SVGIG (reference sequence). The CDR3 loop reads CAWGRRERETQYF. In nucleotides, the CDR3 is TGTGCCTGGGGTAGGCGGGAGAGGGAGACCCAGTACTTC.

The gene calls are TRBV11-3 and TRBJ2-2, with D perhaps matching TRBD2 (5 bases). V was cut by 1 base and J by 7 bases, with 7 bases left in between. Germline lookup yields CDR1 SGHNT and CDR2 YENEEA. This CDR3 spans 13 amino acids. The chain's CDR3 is CASSLGAGGELFF. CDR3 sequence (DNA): TGTGCCAGCAGCTTAGGGGCGGGCGGGGAGCTGTTTTTT.

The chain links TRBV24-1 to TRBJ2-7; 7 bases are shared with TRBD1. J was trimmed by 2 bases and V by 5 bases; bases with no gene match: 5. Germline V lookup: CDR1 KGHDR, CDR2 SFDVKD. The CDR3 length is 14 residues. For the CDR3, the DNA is TGTGCCACCAGTGGAGGGGGCGACCCCTACGAGCAGTACTTC. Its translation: CATSGGGDPYEQYF.

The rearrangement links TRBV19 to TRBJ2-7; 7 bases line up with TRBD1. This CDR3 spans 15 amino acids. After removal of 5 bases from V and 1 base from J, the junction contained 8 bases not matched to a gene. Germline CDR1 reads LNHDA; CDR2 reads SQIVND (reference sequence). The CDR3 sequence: CASSSGTAQSYEQYF. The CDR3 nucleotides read TGTGCCAGTAGTTCCGGGACAGCACAATCCTACGAGCAGTACTTC.

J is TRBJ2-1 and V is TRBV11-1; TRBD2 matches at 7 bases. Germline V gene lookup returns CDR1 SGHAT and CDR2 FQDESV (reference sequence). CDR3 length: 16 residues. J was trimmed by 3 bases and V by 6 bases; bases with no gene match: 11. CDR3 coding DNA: TGTGCCAGCAGTCCTAGGGAGGGTACCAGCTACAATGAGCAGTTCTTC. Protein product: CASSPREGTSYNEQFF.

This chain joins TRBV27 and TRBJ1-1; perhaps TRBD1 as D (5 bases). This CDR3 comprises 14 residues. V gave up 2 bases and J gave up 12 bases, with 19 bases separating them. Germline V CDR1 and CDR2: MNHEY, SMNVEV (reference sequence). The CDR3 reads CASSLGAFGSRTFF. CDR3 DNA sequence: TGTGCCAGCAGTTTAGGGGCGTTTGGCAGCAGAACTTTCTTT.

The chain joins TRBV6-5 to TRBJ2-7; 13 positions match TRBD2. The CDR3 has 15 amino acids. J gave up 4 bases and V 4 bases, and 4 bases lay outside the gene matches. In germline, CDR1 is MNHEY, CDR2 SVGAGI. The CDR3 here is CASSSPGLAGYEQYF. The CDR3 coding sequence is TGTGCCAGCAGTTCCCCGGGACTAGCGGGATACGAGCAGTACTTC.

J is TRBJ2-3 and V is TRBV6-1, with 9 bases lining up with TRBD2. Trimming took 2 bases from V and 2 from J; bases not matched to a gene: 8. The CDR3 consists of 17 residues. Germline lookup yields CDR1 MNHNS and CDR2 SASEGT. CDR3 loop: CASSESPASGTTDTQYF. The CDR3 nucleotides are TGTGCCAGCAGTGAATCCCCTGCTAGCGGGACCACAGATACGCAGTATTTT.

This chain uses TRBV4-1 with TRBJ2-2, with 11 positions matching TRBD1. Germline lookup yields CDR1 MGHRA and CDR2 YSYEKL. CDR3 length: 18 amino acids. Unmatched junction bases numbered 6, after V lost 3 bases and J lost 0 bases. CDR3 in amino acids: CASSHKPGQGANTGELFF. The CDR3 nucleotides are TGCGCCAGCAGCCATAAGCCGGGACAGGGGGCGAACACCGGGGAGCTGTTTTTT.

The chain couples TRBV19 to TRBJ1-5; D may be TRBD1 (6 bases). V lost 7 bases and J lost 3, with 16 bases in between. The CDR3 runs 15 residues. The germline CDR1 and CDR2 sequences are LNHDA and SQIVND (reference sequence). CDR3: CASTLGRGINQPQHF. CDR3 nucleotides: TGTGCCAGTACCCTCGGAAGGGGGATCAATCAGCCCCAGCATTTT.

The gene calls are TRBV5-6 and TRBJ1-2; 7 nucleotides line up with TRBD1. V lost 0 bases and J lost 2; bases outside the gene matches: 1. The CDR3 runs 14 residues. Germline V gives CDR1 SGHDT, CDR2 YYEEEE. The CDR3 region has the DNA TGTGCCAGCAGCTTGGCCAGGGGGAACTATGGCTACACCTTC. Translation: CASSLARGNYGYTF.

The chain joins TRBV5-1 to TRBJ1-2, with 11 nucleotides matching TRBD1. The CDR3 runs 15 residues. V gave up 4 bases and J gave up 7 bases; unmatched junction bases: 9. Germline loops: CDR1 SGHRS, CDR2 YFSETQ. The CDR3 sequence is CASSPGTGGIRGYTF. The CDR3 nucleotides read TGCGCCAGCAGCCCTGGGACAGGGGGAATACGTGGCTACACCTTC.

CDR3 coding DNA: TGTGCCATCTCCCCGCGGGGCCAGGATGAGCAGTTCTTC. It translates to CAISPRGQDEQFF. The gene calls are TRBV10-3 and TRBJ2-1, with D perhaps TRBD2 (6 bases). The V and J ends lost 8 bases and 8 bases respectively, with 16 bases between them. The V gene's germline CDR1 is ENHRY and CDR2 SYGVKD. This CDR3 comprises 13 residues.

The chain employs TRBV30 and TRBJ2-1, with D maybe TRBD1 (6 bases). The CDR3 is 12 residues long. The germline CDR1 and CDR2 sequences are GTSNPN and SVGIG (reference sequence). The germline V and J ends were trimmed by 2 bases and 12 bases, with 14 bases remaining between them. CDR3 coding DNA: TGTGCCTGGAGTCAAGGGGGACGGTTGCAGTTCTTC. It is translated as CAWSQGGRLQFF.

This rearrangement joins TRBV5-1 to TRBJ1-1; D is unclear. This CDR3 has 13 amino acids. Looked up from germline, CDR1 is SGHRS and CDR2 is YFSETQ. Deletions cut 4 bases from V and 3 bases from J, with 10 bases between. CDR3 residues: CASSLTAYTEAFF. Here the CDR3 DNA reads TGCGCCAGCAGCCTAACAGCTTACACTGAAGCTTTCTTT.

The CDR3 coding sequence is TGTGCCAGCAGCCAAGACGTTCAGGTGGCATACGGTGAGCAGTTCTTC. It codes for CASSQDVQVAYGEQFF. The chain is built from TRBV3-1 (or the pseudogene TRBV3-2) and TRBJ2-1; the D is unclear. Germline CDR1 is LGHDT and CDR2 is YNNKEL (reference sequence). The CDR3 consists of 16 residues. The germline V and J ends were trimmed by 0 bases and 9 bases, with 18 bases remaining between them.

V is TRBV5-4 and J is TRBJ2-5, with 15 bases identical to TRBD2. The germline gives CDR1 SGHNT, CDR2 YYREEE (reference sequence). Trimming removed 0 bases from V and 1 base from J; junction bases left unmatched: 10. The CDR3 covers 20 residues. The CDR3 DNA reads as TGTGCCAGCAGCTTGGGCCTCGCGGGACTAGCGGGAGGAACCCAAGAGACCCAGTACTTC. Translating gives CASSLGLAGLAGGTQETQYF.